This is a list of T cell receptor beta chains from one sample in a study of cytomegalovirus exposure and HLA in healthy donors. The table came from immunoSEQ multiplex PCR; TCRdb's copy has only in-frame clones and leaves some out. The data contain about 140,000 clones, 66% of them seen just once; the ten biggest clones take up under 2%. Specimen: PBMCs. The receptors stem from a human donor in good health. The CDR3 runs from the conserved cysteine through the conserved F or W. D genes are given only for firm matches. Clone size appears in some rows only: once, few, many, or a class for an expanded clone.

J gene: TRBJ2-7; D gene: TRBD2; V gene: TRBV5-1; clone size: -; CDR3 DNA: TGCGCCAGCAGCTTGGATCTCGTGGGGAGGGCCTACGAGCAGTACTTC; CDR3 protein: CASSLDLVGRAYEQYF
J gene: TRBJ1-1; D gene: -; V gene: TRBV5-1; clone size: few; CDR3 DNA: TGCGCCAGCAGCCCATCAACGCTAAACACTGAAGCTTTCTTT; CDR3 protein: CASSPSTLNTEAFF
J gene: TRBJ2-7; D gene: TRBD2; V gene: TRBV10-3; clone size: once; CDR3 DNA: TGTGCCACCACTGGGACTAGCGGATCCTACGAGCAGTACTTC; CDR3 protein: CATTGTSGSYEQYF
J gene: TRBJ1-1; D gene: -; V gene: TRBV6-5; clone size: once; CDR3 DNA: TGTGCCAGCAAACTCATTTTCCACACTGAAGCTTTCTTT; CDR3 protein: CASKLIFHTEAFF
J gene: TRBJ1-2; D gene: -; V gene: TRBV7-2; clone size: -; CDR3 DNA: TGTGCCAGCAGCTTATTCGGGGAGGGCTACACCTTC; CDR3 protein: CASSLFGEGYTF
J gene: TRBJ2-7; D gene: TRBD2; V gene: TRBV10-3; clone size: -; CDR3 DNA: TGTGCCATCAGTGAACCCGGGACTAGCCCCGAGCAGTACTTC; CDR3 protein: CAISEPGTSPEQYF
J gene: TRBJ2-7; D gene: -; V gene: TRBV6-5; clone size: -; CDR3 DNA: TGTGCCAGCAATGAAGGGGAGGCCTACGAGCAGTACTTC; CDR3 protein: CASNEGEAYEQYF
J gene: TRBJ1-5; D gene: -; V gene: TRBV9; clone size: -; CDR3 DNA: TGTGCCAGCAGCGTAGGGCAGAATCAGCCCCAGCATTTT; CDR3 protein: CASSVGQNQPQHF
J gene: TRBJ2-7; D gene: TRBD2; V gene: TRBV2; clone size: -; CDR3 DNA: TGTGCCAGCACCCCCGTAGCGGGAGGGCCAAGGTCCTACGAGCAGTACTTC; CDR3 protein: CASTPVAGGPRSYEQYF
J gene: TRBJ1-4; D gene: TRBD1; V gene: TRBV7-9; clone size: few; CDR3 DNA: TGTGCCAGCAGCGCCATAACAGGGGGGAGTGAAAAACTGTTTTTT; CDR3 protein: CASSAITGGSEKLFF
J gene: TRBJ1-1; D gene: -; V gene: TRBV7-3; clone size: -; CDR3 DNA: TGTGCCAGCAGCTTGGGGACCTCCCTGACCAGGGGGAACACTGAAGCTTTCTTT; CDR3 protein: CASSLGTSLTRGNTEAFF
J gene: TRBJ1-5; D gene: -; V gene: TRBV5-6; clone size: -; CDR3 DNA: TGTGCCAGCAGCCTTACAGGGTCCCGGCAGCCCCAGCATTTT; CDR3 protein: CASSLTGSRQPQHF
J gene: TRBJ2-1; D gene: -; V gene: TRBV19; clone size: -; CDR3 DNA: TGTGCCAGTAGTATTGGGGGGACCACCCGCTACAATGAGCAGTTCTTC; CDR3 protein: CASSIGGTTRYNEQFF
J gene: TRBJ1-4; D gene: -; V gene: TRBV6-6; clone size: few; CDR3 DNA: TGTGCCAGCAGCAAAGACAGAATCGAAAAACTGTTTTTT; CDR3 protein: CASSKDRIEKLFF
J gene: TRBJ2-2; D gene: -; V gene: TRBV9; clone size: -; CDR3 DNA: TGTGCCAGCAGCGTAGCTCCCCGCGGCTCCGGGGAGCTGTTTTTT; CDR3 protein: CASSVAPRGSGELFF
J gene: TRBJ2-3; D gene: TRBD2; V gene: TRBV4-3; clone size: -; CDR3 DNA: TGCGCCAGCAGCCAGGGCGTAGCGGGAGCGGTGGGAGATACGCAGTATTTT; CDR3 protein: CASSQGVAGAVGDTQYF
J gene: TRBJ2-3; D gene: -; V gene: TRBV27; clone size: -; CDR3 DNA: TGTGCCAGTCTGGGAGGACCCACACGAGTGTATTTT; CDR3 protein: CASLGGPTRVYF
J gene: TRBJ2-6; D gene: -; V gene: TRBV6-1; clone size: -; CDR3 DNA: TGTGCCATCTCCCTCCCTGGGGCCAACGTCCTGACTTTC; CDR3 protein: CAISLPGANVLTF